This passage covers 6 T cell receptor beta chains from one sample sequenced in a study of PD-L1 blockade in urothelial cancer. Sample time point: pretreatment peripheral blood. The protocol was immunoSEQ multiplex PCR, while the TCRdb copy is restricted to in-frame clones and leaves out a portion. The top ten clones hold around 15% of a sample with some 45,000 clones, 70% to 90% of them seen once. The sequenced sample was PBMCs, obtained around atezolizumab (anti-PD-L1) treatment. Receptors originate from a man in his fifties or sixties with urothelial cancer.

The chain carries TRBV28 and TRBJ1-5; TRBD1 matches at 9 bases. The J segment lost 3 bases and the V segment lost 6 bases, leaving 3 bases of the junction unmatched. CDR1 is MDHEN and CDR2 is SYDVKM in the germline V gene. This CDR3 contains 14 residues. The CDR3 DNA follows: TGTGCCAGCAGAACAGGGGGCGCCAATCAGCCCCAGCATTTT. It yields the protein CASRTGGANQPQHF.

CDR3 in DNA: TGTGCCACCAGCAGAGGAGCGGGAGGGCCGTCGGGGGCCAACGTCCTGACTTTC. It specifies CATSRGAGGPSGANVLTF. The chain is built from TRBV15 and TRBJ2-6; 10 nucleotides match TRBD2. Per the germline V gene, CDR1 is LNHNV and CDR2 is YYDKDF (reference sequence). The CDR3 length is 18 residues. J gave up 4 bases and V 1 base, and 7 bases lay outside the gene matches.

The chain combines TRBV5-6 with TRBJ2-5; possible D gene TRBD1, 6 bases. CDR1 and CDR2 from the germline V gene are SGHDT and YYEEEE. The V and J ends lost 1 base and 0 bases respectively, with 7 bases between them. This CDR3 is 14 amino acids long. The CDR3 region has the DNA TGTGCCAGCAGCTTGAGGACAGACCAAGAGACCCAGTACTTC. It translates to CASSLRTDQETQYF.

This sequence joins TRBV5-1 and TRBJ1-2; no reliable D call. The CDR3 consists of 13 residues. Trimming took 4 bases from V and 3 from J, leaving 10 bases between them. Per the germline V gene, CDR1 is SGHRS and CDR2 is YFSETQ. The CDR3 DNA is TGCGCCAGCAGCCAAGCCGGGGACTATGGCTACACCTTC. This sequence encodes CASSQAGDYGYTF. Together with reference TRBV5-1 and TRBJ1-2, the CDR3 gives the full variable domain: KAGVTQTPRYLIKTRGQQVTLSCSPISGHRSVSWYQQTPGQGLQFLFEYFSETQRNKGNFPGRFSGRQFSNSRSEMNVSTLELGDSALYLCASSQAGDYGYTFGSGTRLTVV.

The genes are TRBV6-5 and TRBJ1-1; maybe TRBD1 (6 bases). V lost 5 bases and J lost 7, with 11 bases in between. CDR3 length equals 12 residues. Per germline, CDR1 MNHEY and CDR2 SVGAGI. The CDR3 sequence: CASSTQGFEAFF. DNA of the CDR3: TGTGCCAGCAGTACACAGGGATTTGAAGCTTTCTTT.

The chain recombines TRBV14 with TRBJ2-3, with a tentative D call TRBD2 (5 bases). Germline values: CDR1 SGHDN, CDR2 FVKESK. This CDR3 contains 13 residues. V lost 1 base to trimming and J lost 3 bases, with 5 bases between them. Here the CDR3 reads CASSQGGTDTQYF. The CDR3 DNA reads TGTGCCAGCAGCCAAGGCGGGACAGATACGCAGTATTTT.